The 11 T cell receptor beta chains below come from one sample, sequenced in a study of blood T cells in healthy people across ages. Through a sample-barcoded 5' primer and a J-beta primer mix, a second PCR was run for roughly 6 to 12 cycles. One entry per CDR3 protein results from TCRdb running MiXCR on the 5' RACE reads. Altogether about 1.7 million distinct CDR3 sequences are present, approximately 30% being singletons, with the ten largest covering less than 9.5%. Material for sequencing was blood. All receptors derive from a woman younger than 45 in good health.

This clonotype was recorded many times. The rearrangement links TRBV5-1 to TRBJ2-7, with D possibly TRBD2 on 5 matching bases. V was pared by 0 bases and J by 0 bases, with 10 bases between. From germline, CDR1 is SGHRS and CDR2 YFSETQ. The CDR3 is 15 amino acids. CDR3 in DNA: TGCGCCAGCAGCTTGGAAGTGGGGAGCTCCTACGAGCAGTACTTC. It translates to CASSLEVGSSYEQYF.

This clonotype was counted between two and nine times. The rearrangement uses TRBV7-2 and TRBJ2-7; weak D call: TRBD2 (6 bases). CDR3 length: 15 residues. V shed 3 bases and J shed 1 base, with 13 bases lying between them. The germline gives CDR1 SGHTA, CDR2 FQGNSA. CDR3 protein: CASSFRDFPSYEQYF. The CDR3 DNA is TGTGCCAGCAGCTTCCGGGACTTTCCTTCCTACGAGCAGTACTTC.

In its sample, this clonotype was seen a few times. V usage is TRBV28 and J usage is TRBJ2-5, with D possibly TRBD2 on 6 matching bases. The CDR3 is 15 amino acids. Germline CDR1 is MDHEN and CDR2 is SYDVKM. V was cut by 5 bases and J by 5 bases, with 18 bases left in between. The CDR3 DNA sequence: TGTGCCAGCAGTCCCCGACTCGCTAGCGAGGAGACCCAGTACTTC. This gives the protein CASSPRLASEETQYF.

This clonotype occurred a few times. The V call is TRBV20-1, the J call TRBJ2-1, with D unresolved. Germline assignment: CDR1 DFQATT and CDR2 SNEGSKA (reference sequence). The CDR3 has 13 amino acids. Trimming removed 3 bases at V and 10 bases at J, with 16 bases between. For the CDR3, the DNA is TGCAGTGCTAGCGCTCCTCCTTTACGCGAGCAGTTCTTC. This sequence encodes CSASAPPLREQFF.

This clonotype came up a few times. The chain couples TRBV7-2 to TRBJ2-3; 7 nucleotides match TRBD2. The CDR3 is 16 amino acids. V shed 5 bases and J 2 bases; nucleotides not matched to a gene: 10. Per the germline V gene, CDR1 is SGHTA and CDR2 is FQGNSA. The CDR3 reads CASSRFGAGDTDTQYF. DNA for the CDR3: TGTGCCAGCAGCCGATTCGGTGCGGGGGACACAGATACGCAGTATTTT.

The CDR3 nucleotides read TGCAGTGCGAAGACTGAGGACAGGGGTGCTGGAAACACCATATATTTT. Encoded protein: CSAKTEDRGAGNTIYF. The rearrangement joins TRBV20-1 to TRBJ1-3, with TRBD1 matching 9 bases. Losses at the gene ends were 6 bases for V and 2 bases for J; bases not matched to a gene: 11. CDR3 length: 16 amino acids. Per germline, CDR1 DFQATT and CDR2 SNEGSKA (reference sequence).

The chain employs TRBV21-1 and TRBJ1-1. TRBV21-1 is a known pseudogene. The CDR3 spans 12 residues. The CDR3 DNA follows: TGTGCCAGCAGTCGACGCAGCACTGAAGCTTTCTTT. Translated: CASSRRSTEAFF.

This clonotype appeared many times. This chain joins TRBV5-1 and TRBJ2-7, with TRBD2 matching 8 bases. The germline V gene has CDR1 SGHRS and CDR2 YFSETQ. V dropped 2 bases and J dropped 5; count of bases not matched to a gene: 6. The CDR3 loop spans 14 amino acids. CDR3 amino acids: CASSFPRGDDEQYF. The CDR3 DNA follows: TGCGCCAGCAGCTTTCCGCGGGGGGACGACGAGCAGTACTTC. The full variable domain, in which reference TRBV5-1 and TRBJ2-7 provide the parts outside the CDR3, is KAGVTQTPRYLIKTRGQQVTLSCSPISGHRSVSWYQQTPGQGLQFLFEYFSETQRNKGNFPGRFSGRQFSNSRSEMNVSTLELGDSALYLCASSFPRGDDEQYFGPGTRLTVT.

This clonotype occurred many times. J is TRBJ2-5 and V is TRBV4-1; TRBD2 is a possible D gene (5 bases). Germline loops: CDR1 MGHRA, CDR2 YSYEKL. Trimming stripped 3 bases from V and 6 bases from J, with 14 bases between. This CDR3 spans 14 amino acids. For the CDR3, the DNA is TGCGCCAGCAGCCACCCTACTAGGAGTCAGACCCAGTACTTC. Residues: CASSHPTRSQTQYF.

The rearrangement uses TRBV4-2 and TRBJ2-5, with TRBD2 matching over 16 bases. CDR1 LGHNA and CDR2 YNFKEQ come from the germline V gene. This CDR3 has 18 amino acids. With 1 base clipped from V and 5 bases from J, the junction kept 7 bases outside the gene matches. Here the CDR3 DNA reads TGTGCCAGCAGCCAAGTAGGGACTAGCGGGGGGGCACGGGAGACCCAGTACTTC. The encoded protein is CASSQVGTSGGARETQYF.

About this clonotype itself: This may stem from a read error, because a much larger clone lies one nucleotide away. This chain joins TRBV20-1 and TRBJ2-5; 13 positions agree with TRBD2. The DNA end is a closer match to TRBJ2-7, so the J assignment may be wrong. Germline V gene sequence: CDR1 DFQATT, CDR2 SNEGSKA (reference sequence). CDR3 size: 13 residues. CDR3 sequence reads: CSVRTSGGHEQYF. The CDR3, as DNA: TGCAGTGTCAGGACTAGCGGGGGCCACGAGCAGTACTTC.